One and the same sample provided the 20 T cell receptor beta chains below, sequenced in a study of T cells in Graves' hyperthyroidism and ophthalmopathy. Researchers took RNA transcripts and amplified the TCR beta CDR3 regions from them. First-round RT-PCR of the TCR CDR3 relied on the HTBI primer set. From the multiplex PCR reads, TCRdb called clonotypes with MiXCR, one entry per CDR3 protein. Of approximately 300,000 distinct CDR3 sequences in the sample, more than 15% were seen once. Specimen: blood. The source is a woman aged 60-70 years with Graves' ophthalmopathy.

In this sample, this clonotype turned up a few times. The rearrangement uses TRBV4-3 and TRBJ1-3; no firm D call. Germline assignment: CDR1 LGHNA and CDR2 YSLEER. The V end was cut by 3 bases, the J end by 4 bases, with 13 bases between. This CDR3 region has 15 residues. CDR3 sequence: CASSQQWTEGNTIYF. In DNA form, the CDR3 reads TGCGCCAGCAGCCAGCAATGGACGGAGGGAAACACCATATATTTT.

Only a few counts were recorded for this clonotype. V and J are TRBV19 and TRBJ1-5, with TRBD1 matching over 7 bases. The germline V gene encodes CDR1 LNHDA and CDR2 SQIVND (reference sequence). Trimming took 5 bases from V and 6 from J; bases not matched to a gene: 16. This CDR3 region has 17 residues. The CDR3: CASSSRARGVFIQPQHF. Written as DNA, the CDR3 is TGTGCCAGTAGTTCAAGGGCCAGGGGGGTTTTTATTCAGCCCCAGCATTTT.

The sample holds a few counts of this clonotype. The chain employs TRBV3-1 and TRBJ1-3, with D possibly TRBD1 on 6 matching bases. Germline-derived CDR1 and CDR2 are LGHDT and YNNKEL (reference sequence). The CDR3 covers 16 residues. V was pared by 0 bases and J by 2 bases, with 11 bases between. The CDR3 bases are TGTGCCAGCAGCCAAGATAACAGGGTGGCTGGAAACACCATATATTTT. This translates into CASSQDNRVAGNTIYF.

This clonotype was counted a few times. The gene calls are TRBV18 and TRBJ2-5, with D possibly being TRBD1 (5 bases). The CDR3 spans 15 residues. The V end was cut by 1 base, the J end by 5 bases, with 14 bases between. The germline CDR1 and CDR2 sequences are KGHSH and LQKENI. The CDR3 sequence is CASSPLSRAEETQYF. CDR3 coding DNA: TGTGCCAGCTCACCACTGTCCAGGGCGGAGGAGACCCAGTACTTC.

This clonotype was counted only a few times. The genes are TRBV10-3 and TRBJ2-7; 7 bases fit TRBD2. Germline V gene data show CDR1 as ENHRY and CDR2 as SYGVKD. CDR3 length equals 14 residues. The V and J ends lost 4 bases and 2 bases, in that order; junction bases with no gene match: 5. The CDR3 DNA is TGTGCCATCAGTGGGGCCCGGGGGGCCTACGAGCAGTACTTC. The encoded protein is CAISGARGAYEQYF.

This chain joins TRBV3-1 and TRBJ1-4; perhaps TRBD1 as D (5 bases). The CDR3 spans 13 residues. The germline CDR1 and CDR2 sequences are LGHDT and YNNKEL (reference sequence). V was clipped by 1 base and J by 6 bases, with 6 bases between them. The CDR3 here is CASSQGRDEKLFF. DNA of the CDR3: TGTGCCAGCAGCCAAGGCAGGGATGAAAAACTGTTTTTT.

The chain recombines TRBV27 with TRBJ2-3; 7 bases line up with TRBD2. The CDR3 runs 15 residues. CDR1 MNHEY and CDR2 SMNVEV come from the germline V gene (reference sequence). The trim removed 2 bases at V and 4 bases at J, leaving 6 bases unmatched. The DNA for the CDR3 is TGTGCCAGCAGTTTAAGCGGGATTAGTGCAGATACGCAGTATTTT. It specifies CASSLSGISADTQYF.

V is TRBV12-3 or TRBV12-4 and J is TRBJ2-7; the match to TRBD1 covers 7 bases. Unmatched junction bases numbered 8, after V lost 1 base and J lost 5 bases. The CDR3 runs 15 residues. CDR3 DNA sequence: TGTGCCAGCAGTTTAGGCACAGGGGTGGGTGACGAGCAGTACTTC. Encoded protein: CASSLGTGVGDEQYF.

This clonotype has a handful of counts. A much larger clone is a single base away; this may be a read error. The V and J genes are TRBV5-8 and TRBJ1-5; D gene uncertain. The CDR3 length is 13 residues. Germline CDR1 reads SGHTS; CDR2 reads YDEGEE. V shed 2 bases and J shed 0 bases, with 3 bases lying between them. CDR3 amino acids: CASSFVSNQPQHF. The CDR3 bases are TGTGCCAGCAGCTTTGTTAGCAATCAGCCCCAGCATTTT.

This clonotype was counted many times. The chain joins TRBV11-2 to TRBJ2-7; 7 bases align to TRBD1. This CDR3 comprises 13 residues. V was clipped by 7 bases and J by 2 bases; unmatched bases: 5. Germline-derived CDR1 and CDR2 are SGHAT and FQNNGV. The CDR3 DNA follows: TGTGCCAGCACGGACAGGCCAACCTACGAGCAGTACTTC. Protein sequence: CASTDRPTYEQYF.

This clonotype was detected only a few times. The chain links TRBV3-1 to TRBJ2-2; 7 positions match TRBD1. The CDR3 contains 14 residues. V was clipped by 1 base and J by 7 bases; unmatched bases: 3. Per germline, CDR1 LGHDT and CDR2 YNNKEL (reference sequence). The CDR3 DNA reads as TGTGCCAGCAGCCAAGTATCAGGGGGCGGGGAGCTGTTTTTT. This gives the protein CASSQVSGGGELFF.

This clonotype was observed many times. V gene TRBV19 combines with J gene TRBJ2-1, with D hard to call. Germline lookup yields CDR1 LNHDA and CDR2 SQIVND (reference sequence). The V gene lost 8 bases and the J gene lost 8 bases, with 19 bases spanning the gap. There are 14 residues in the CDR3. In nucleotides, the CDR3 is TGTGCCAGTCGAGACCATTCTAGAGACGATGAGCAGTTCTTC. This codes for CASRDHSRDDEQFF.

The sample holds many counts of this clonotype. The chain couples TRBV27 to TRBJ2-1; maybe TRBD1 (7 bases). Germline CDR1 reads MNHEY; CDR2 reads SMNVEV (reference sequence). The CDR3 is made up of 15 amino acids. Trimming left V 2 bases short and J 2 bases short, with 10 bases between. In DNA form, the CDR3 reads TGTGCCAGCAGTTTACAGGGGGGCACCTACAATGAGCAGTTCTTC. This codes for CASSLQGGTYNEQFF.

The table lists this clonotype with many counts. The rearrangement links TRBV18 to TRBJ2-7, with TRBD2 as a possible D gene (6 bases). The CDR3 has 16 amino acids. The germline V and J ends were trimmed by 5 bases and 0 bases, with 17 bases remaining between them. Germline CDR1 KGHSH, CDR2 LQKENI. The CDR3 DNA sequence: TGTGCCAGCTCAAATAGCGGTGCGAGGAGCTCCTACGAGCAGTACTTC. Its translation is CASSNSGARSSYEQYF.

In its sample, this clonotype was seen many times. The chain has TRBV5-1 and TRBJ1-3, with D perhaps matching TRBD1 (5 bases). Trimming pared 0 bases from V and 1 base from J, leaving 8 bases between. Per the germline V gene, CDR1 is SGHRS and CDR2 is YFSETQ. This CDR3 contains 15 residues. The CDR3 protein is CASSLEGQSGNTIYF. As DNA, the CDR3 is TGCGCCAGCAGCTTGGAAGGACAATCTGGAAACACCATATATTTT.

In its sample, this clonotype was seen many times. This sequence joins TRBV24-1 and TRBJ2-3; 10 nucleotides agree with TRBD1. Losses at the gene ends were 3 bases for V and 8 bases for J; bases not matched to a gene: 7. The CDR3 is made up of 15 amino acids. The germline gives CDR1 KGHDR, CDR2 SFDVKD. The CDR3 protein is CATSDATGGTSTQYF. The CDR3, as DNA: TGTGCCACCAGTGATGCGACAGGGGGCACGTCTACGCAGTATTTT.

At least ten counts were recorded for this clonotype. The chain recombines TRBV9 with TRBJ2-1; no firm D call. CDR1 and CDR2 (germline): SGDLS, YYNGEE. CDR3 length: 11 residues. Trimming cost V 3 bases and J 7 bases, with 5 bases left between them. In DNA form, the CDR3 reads TGTGCCAGCAGCGGACAAAATGAGCAGTTCTTC. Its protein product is CASSGQNEQFF.

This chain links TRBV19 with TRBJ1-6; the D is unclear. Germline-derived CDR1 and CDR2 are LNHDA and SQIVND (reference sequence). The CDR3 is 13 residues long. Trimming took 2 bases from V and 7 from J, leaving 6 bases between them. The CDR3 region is CASSIIQNSPLHF. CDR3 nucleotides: TGTGCCAGTAGTATAATCCAAAATTCACCCCTCCACTTT. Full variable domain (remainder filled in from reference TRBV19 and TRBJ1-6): DGGITQSPKYLFRKEGQNVTLSCEQNLNHDAMYWYRQDPGQGLRLIYYSQIVNDFQKGDIAEGYSVSREKKESFPLTVTSAQKNPTAFYLCASSIIQNSPLHFGNGTRLTVT.

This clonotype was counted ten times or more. The CDR3 DNA reads TGTGCCAGCAGCTTACGGGAGGGCGAGCAGTACTTC. Translated: CASSLREGEQYF. The chain recombines TRBV7-2 with TRBJ2-7; 8 bases fit TRBD2. Per germline, CDR1 SGHTA and CDR2 FQGNSA. The CDR3 length is 12 residues. Unmatched junction bases numbered 0, after V lost 2 bases and J lost 6 bases.

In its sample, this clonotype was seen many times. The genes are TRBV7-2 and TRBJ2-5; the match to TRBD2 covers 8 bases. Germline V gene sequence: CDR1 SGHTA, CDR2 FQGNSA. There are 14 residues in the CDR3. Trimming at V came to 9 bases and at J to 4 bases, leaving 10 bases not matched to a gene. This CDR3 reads CASTLGGGRETQYF. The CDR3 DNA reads TGTGCCAGTACATTGGGCGGGGGGCGAGAGACCCAGTACTTC. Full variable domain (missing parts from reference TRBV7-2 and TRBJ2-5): GAGVSQSPSNKVTEKGKDVELRCDPISGHTALYWYRQSLGQGLEFLIYFQGNSAPDKSGLPSDRFSAERTGGSVSTLTIQRTQQEDSAVYLCASTLGGGRETQYFGPGTRLLVL.